This paragraph reports one TCR beta chain. These data are taken from a study of blood T cell repertoires in COVID-19. About the study: PBMCs, B-cell-depleted T cells, or T cells were the source of the cDNA or gDNA that made up the material.

Per the germline V gene, CDR1 is MNHEY and CDR2 is SVGAGI. The CDR3 contains 12 residues. V dropped 8 bases and J dropped 6 bases, with 13 bases sitting between them. Authors' analysis steps: Amplification of reference gene primers provided the estimated nucleated cell counts. Libraries were prepared by immunoSEQ multiplex PCR; TCRdb keeps only in-frame clonotypes and omits some of them. The V and J calls and clone size were taken over from that table, and D and trimming were inferred from the DNA. This table holds over 85,000 clones, around four fifths found once. This chain joins TRBV6-5 and TRBJ2-5, with D possibly being TRBD2 (6 bases). The TCR comes from a man aged 45-60 years with acute or convalescent COVID-19. The sample was peripheral blood. Written as DNA, the CDR3 is TGTGCCAGCGGTCGGGGGACCCAGACCCAGTACTTC. The encoded protein is CASGRGTQTQYF.